This TCR beta chain is from a study of blood T cells in healthy people across ages. The CDR3 sequence is 11 residues long. Germline V gene lookup returns CDR1 MDHEN and CDR2 SYDVKM. Regarding the study as a whole: Relative to aged donors, long-lived donors carried more naive CD4+ cells and displayed higher diversity.

A second PCR of roughly 7 to 11 cycles used a sample-barcoded 5' primer and a J-beta primer mix. Each sample provided no less than 2.5 million CDR3-containing paired-end reads. TCRdb fed the 5' RACE reads into MiXCR, producing one record per CDR3 protein. The sample holds about a million distinct CDR3 sequences, just over 50% seen once. Per-sample yields of isolated PBMCs were at least 6 million. A word on this clonotype: Antigen unknown.

This chain uses TRBV28 with TRBJ2-7, with D maybe TRBD2 (6 bases). The DNA end lines up better with TRBJ2-5; the J call may be wrong. The specimen was blood. The clonotype was recovered from a woman aged 55-69 years in good health. CDR3 in DNA: TGTGCCACCCGGGAGATCGAGACCCAGTACTTC. This translates into CATREIETQYF.